This entry describes one T cell receptor (beta chain). The antigen is not known. The method was immunoSEQ multiplex PCR; TCRdb's version includes in-frame clones alone and lacks a portion of them. The sample consists of over 70,000 clones, 75% to 95% of them appearing once. This entry belongs to a study of Tregs in tolerant kidney transplant recipients. Study-wide results and caveats: This study did not directly address biological reproducibility. Few patients were studied, so findings need validation in larger groups.

Recipients received nonmyeloablative bone marrow transplants from related graft donors, with transient mixed chimerism. The TCR was taken from a human patient who received a combined kidney and bone marrow transplant. Some T cells may have come from the graft donor. The sequencing here drew on CD4+ T cells from blood (PBMCs), taken 24 months after the transplant.

CDR3 in amino acids: CASSLGGTVNQPQHF. The CDR3 nucleotides are TGTGCCAGCAGCTTAGGAGGGACAGTCAATCAGCCCCAGCATTTT. The chain uses TRBV7-2 and TRBJ1-5; TRBD1 matches 7 bases. The CDR3 has 15 residues. Germline assignment: CDR1 SGHTA and CDR2 FQGNSA. Losses at the gene ends were 1 base for V and 3 bases for J; bases not matched to a gene: 3.